This T cell receptor beta chain was documented in a study of T cell responses to AZD1222 COVID-19 vaccine. Study findings and constraints: An increase in Spike-specific TCR breadth and depth was observed after two AZD1222 doses.

Turning to this clone: Its cognate antigen is unknown.

The assay was immunoSEQ multiplex PCR, and TCRdb's table has in-frame clones only and misses some. Here the sample spans roughly 140,000 clones, 75% to 90% being singletons. This CDR3 contains 16 residues. Germline trimming cut 3 bases from V and 5 bases from J; bases unmatched to any gene: 11. CDR1 is SGHRS and CDR2 is YFSETQ in the germline V gene. The chain joins TRBV5-1 to TRBJ2-1; TRBD1 matches 7 bases. This clonotype originated in an adult who had recovered from COVID-19. The sequenced sample was peripheral blood, obtained after recovery from COVID-19. CDR3 loop: CASSSKRRDRHNEQFF. The CDR3 coding sequence is TGCGCCAGCAGCTCGAAACGCCGGGACAGACACAATGAGCAGTTCTTC. Drawing the rest from reference TRBV5-1 and TRBJ2-1, the complete variable domain is KAGVTQTPRYLIKTRGQQVTLSCSPISGHRSVSWYQQTPGQGLQFLFEYFSETQRNKGNFPGRFSGRQFSNSRSEMNVSTLELGDSALYLCASSSKRRDRHNEQFFGPGTRLTVL.